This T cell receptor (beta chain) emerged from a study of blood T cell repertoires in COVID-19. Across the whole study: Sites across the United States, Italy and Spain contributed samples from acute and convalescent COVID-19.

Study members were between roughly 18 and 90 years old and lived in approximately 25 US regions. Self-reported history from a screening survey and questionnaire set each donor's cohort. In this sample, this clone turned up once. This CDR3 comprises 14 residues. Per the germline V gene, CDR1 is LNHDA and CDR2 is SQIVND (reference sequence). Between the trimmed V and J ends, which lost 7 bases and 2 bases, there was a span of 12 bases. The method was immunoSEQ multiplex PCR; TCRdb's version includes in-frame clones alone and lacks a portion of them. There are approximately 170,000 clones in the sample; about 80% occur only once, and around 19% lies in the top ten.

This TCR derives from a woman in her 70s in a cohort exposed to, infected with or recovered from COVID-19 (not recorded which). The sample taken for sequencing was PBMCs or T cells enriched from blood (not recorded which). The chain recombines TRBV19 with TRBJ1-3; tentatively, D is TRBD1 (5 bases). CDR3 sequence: CASMSGVTGNTIYF. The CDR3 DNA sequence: TGTGCCAGTATGTCGGGGGTGACTGGAAACACCATATATTTT.